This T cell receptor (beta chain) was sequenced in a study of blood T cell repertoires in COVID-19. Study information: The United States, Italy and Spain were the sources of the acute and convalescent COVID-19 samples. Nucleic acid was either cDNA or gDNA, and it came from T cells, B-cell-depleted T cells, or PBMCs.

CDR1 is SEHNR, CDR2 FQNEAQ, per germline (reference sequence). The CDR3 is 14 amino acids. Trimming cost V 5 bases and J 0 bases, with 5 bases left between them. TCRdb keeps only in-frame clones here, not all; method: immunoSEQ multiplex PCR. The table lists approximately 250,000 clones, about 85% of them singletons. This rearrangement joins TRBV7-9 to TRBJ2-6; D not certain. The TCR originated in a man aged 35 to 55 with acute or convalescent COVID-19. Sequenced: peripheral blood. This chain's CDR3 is CASSRDSGANVLTF. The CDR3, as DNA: TGTGCCAGCAGCAGAGACTCTGGGGCCAACGTCCTGACTTTC.